These 7 T cell receptor beta chains share one sample of origin, sequenced in a study of T-cell memory formation after mild COVID-19. TCRdb reanalysed the 5' RACE reads using MiXCR and keeps one entry per CDR3 protein. This sample has 430,000 or so distinct CDR3 sequences, with around 25% found just once. The sample comprised PBMCs or a T cell subset sorted from them (not recorded which). All receptors derive from an adult woman who had mild COVID-19 (a few samples of this study predate the infection). Cell type and time point are not known.

This rearrangement joins TRBV11-3 to TRBJ2-7; 9 nucleotides match TRBD2. The CDR3 runs 16 residues. In germline, CDR1 is SGHNT, CDR2 YENEEA. V trimming: 3 bases; J trimming: 7 bases; junction bases outside the gene matches: 13. The CDR3 loop is CASSFPGLAASGEQYF. CDR3 DNA: TGTGCCAGCAGCTTTCCGGGACTAGCCGCCTCGGGTGAGCAGTACTTC.

The chain combines TRBV6-1 with TRBJ2-4; a weak D match, TRBD2 (5 bases). V gave up 8 bases and J gave up 0 bases, with 14 bases separating them. Germline V gene data show CDR1 as MNHNS and CDR2 as SASEGT. The CDR3 runs to 15 residues. The CDR3 reads CASYLEGLAKNIQYF. The CDR3 region has the DNA TGTGCCAGCTACCTCGAGGGATTAGCCAAAAACATTCAGTACTTC.

The rearrangement joins TRBV20-1 to TRBJ2-1; the match to TRBD2 covers 8 bases. The ends lost 3 bases at V and 7 bases at J; junction bases unmatched: 8. The CDR3 runs to 14 residues. Germline assignment: CDR1 DFQATT and CDR2 SNEGSKA (reference sequence). The CDR3 spells CSASSAGDWNEQFF. In nucleotides, the CDR3 is TGCAGTGCTAGTTCAGCGGGAGATTGGAATGAGCAGTTCTTC.

This clonotype was detected only a few times. The chain uses TRBV7-8 and TRBJ2-6; 9 bases map to TRBD1. The CDR3 has 17 amino acids. Germline values: CDR1 SGHVS, CDR2 FQNEAQ. The ends lost 5 bases at V and 4 bases at J; junction bases unmatched: 9. The CDR3 region is CASSQRDRVWGANVLTF. The CDR3 nucleotides read TGTGCCAGCAGCCAGCGGGACAGGGTATGGGGGGCCAACGTCCTGACTTTC. The full variable domain, completed using reference TRBV7-8 and TRBJ2-6, is GAGVSQSPRYKVAKRGQDVALRCDPISGHVSLFWYQQALGQGPEFLTYFQNEAQLDKSGLPSDRFFAERPEGSVSTLKIQRTQQEDSAVYLCASSQRDRVWGANVLTFGAGSRLTVL.

The chain joins TRBV29-1 to TRBJ1-1; D is undetermined. Germline V gives CDR1 SQVTM, CDR2 ANQGSEA. This CDR3 region has 12 residues. V was trimmed by 4 bases and J by 5 bases, leaving 11 bases between them. CDR3 region: CSVVKVGTEAFF. CDR3 nucleotide sequence: TGCAGCGTTGTCAAGGTGGGGACTGAAGCTTTCTTT.

The rearrangement joins TRBV5-1 to TRBJ2-3; D remains unclear. This CDR3 spans 13 amino acids. Trimming removed 1 base from V and 2 bases from J, with 5 bases in between. In germline, CDR1 is SGHRS, CDR2 YFSETQ. The CDR3 nucleotides are TGCGCCAGCAGCTTGACCTTCACAGATACGCAGTATTTT. Its translation is CASSLTFTDTQYF.

This clonotype showed up just a few times. V gene TRBV20-1 combines with J gene TRBJ1-1; possibly TRBD1 for D (5 bases). The germline V and J ends were trimmed by 4 bases and 2 bases, with 14 bases remaining between them. There are 14 residues in the CDR3. Germline V gene sequence: CDR1 DFQATT, CDR2 SNEGSKA (reference sequence). CDR3 amino acids: CSATGGTANTEAFF. CDR3 nucleotides: TGCAGTGCTACCGGGGGGACGGCTAACACTGAAGCTTTCTTT.